Listed here are 8 T cell receptor beta chains from one sample, sequenced in a study of blood T cell repertoires in COVID-19 (dated by TCRdb to 2018 to 2020). Libraries were constructed by the immunoSEQ multiplex PCR assay. As stored in TCRdb, this immuneACCESS dataset retains in-frame rearrangements with V and J assigned. A fraction of the clones does not appear; measured against another copy, unresolved V genes explain less than half of the discrepancy, and the remainder lacks a known reason. The sample records around 190,000 clones, 70% to 90% of which are singletons. The ten biggest clones cover approximately 4% of the sample. The sequenced sample consisted of peripheral blood. Receptors originate from a human donor in a cohort sampled during active COVID-19.

The chain joins TRBV7-2 to TRBJ1-1; the match to TRBD1 covers 9 bases. The CDR3 totals 15 residues. The V gene end was trimmed by 4 bases and the J gene end by 1 base; junction bases not matched to a gene: 4. CDR1 is SGHTA and CDR2 is FQGNSA in the germline V gene. Written as DNA, the CDR3 is TGTGCCAGCAGCTCGACAGGGGGTCAGAACACTGAAGCTTTCTTT. This codes for CASSSTGGQNTEAFF.

V usage is TRBV7-2 and J usage is TRBJ2-5, with 12 bases lining up with TRBD2. This CDR3 has 17 residues. Germline V lookup: CDR1 SGHTA, CDR2 FQGNSA. V shed 2 bases and J 2 bases; nucleotides not matched to a gene: 6. The CDR3 reads CASSLFSLAGGQETQYF. For the CDR3, the DNA is TGTGCCAGCAGCTTATTCTCACTAGCGGGAGGTCAAGAGACCCAGTACTTC.

The chain carries TRBV2 and TRBJ1-2; D ambiguous. The germline gives CDR1 SNHLY, CDR2 FYNNEI. CDR3 length: 14 residues. Deletions cut 3 bases from V and 6 bases from J, with 14 bases between. The chain's CDR3 is CASSDEEVQDGYTF. The DNA of the CDR3 is TGTGCCAGCAGTGACGAGGAGGTTCAGGATGGCTACACCTTC. The full variable domain, rest sourced from reference TRBV2 and TRBJ1-2, is EPEVTQTPSHQVTQMGQEVILRCVPISNHLYFYWYRQILGQKVEFLVSFYNNEISEKSEIFDDQFSVERPDGSNFTLKIRSTKLEDSAMYFCASSDEEVQDGYTFGSGTRLTVV.

V is TRBV24-1 and J is TRBJ2-3; 8 nucleotides match TRBD1. The CDR3 loop spans 13 amino acids. Germline V gives CDR1 KGHDR, CDR2 SFDVKD. V dropped 11 bases and J dropped 1; count of bases not matched to a gene: 4. The CDR3 DNA follows: TGTGCCATAGGACAGGGAGGCACAGATACGCAGTATTTT. Amino acids: CAIGQGGTDTQYF.

The CDR3 DNA sequence: TGTGCCAGCTCACCCAATGTTGGAGGGTCTCAGCCCCAGCATTTT. This translates into CASSPNVGGSQPQHF. V is TRBV18 and J is TRBJ1-5; D unclear. V lost 3 bases and J lost 6, with 15 bases in between. This CDR3 region has 15 residues. Germline V CDR1 and CDR2: KGHSH, LQKENI.

This clone has a handful of counts. The chain uses TRBV9 and TRBJ1-3; 8 bases align to TRBD1. V lost 4 bases and J lost 0; bases outside the gene matches: 3. Germline-derived CDR1 and CDR2 are SGDLS and YYNGEE. The length of the CDR3 is 15 residues. For the CDR3, the DNA is TGTGCCAGCAGCACCGGGACAGGCTCTGGAAACACCATATATTTT. Translation: CASSTGTGSGNTIYF. Supplemented by reference TRBV9 and TRBJ1-3, the full variable domain reads DSGVTQTPKHLITATGQRVTLRCSPRSGDLSVYWYQQSLDQGLQFLIQYYNGEERAKGNILERFSAQQFPDLHSELNLSSLELGDSALYFCASSTGTGSGNTIYFGEGSWLTVV.

This rearrangement joins TRBV20-1 to TRBJ2-1, with no clear D. The CDR3 has 13 amino acids. Germline V lookup: CDR1 DFQATT, CDR2 SNEGSKA (reference sequence). V lost 3 bases, J lost 5 bases, and 11 bases lay in between. Here the CDR3 DNA reads TGCAGTGCTAGTTACAGACGAAACAATGAGCAGTTCTTC. It encodes CSASYRRNNEQFF.

The gene calls are TRBV7-6 and TRBJ2-3; TRBD2 matches 14 bases. With 1 base clipped from V and 3 bases from J, the junction kept 3 bases outside the gene matches. The CDR3 extends over 17 amino acids. CDR1 and CDR2 from the germline V gene are SGHVS and FNYEAQ. Here the CDR3 reads CASSLGTSGRKTDTQYF. CDR3 DNA: TGTGCCAGCAGCTTAGGGACTAGCGGGAGGAAGACAGATACGCAGTATTTT.